The 28 T cell receptor beta chains presented below share a single source sample, sequenced in a study of shared clonotypes between healthy human individuals. Generated by immunoSEQ multiplex PCR, the TCRdb table keeps only in-frame clones and is missing some. This sample has hundreds of thousands of clones, with around 96% found just once. CD45RO-negative, CCR7-positively selected cells formed the naive CD8 fraction, excluding terminally differentiated effector memory CD45RA+ cells. What was sequenced was naive CD8+ T cells sorted from blood. Receptors originate from a man aged 25-40 years in good health.

V and J are TRBV9 and TRBJ2-1, with 10 bases identical to TRBD2. Losses at the gene ends were 0 bases for V and 4 bases for J; bases not matched to a gene: 1. This CDR3 region has 15 residues. The V gene's germline CDR1 is SGDLS and CDR2 YYNGEE. CDR3: CASSVAAGGYNEQFF. The DNA for the CDR3 is TGTGCCAGCAGCGTAGCAGCGGGAGGGTACAATGAGCAGTTCTTC.

The chain has TRBV6-5 and TRBJ1-5; D remains unclear. V was shortened by 0 bases and J by 6 bases, with 6 bases between the two germline ends. The germline CDR1 and CDR2 sequences are MNHEY and SVGAGI. The CDR3 runs to 13 residues. CDR3 amino acids: CASSYSDGQPQHF. CDR3 nucleotides: TGTGCCAGCAGTTACTCGGATGGTCAGCCCCAGCATTTT.

The rearrangement links TRBV5-4 to TRBJ2-2; D uncertain. Germline values: CDR1 SGHNT, CDR2 YYREEE (reference sequence). The CDR3 extends over 11 amino acids. V was cut by 5 bases and J by 6 bases, with 5 bases left in between. As DNA, the CDR3 is TGTGCCAGCAGTGGGGCCGGGGAGCTGTTTTTT. As protein: CASSGAGELFF.

This sequence joins TRBV11-2 and TRBJ2-1; tentatively, D is TRBD2 (5 bases). Per germline, CDR1 SGHAT and CDR2 FQNNGV. The CDR3 consists of 16 residues. The V end was cut by 5 bases, the J end by 6 bases, with 20 bases between. The chain's CDR3 is CASSPTLGLAVNEQFF. CDR3 DNA: TGTGCCAGCAGCCCCACATTAGGTCTAGCAGTCAATGAGCAGTTCTTC.

The sample holds one count of this clone. The V and J genes are TRBV25-1 and TRBJ2-1; either TRBD1 or TRBD2 may supply D (6 bases each). With 6 bases removed from V and 7 bases from J, the gap between germline ends came to 13 bases. Germline V gives CDR1 MGHDK, CDR2 SYGVNS. This CDR3 spans 13 amino acids. The CDR3 region has the DNA TGTGCCAGCAGCCCGGGGGCGCAAAATGAGCAGTTCTTC. As protein: CASSPGAQNEQFF.

This chain joins TRBV2 and TRBJ2-2, with 9 bases that match TRBD1. Germline CDR1 is SNHLY and CDR2 is FYNNEI. The CDR3 totals 13 residues. Losses at the gene ends were 6 bases for V and 7 bases for J; bases not matched to a gene: 3. In nucleotides, the CDR3 is TGTGCCAGCAGGGACAGGGGAGTCGGGGAGCTGTTTTTT. Translation gives CASRDRGVGELFF.

V is TRBV28 and J is TRBJ1-3; no clear D. V shed 2 bases and J shed 0 bases, with 8 bases lying between them. CDR3 length: 15 residues. Germline values: CDR1 MDHEN, CDR2 SYDVKM. The CDR3 bases are TGTGCCAGCAGTTTAGGGGAATCCTCTGGAAACACCATATATTTT. This sequence encodes CASSLGESSGNTIYF.

The gene calls are TRBV25-1 and TRBJ2-5; D is perhaps TRBD1 (6 bases). This CDR3 has 13 residues. Germline V gene sequence: CDR1 MGHDK, CDR2 SYGVNS. Trimming left V 4 bases short and J 5 bases short, with 11 bases between. This CDR3 is CASSATGGETQYF. Written as DNA, the CDR3 is TGTGCCAGCAGTGCGACAGGTGGCGAGACCCAGTACTTC.

The V call is TRBV2, the J call TRBJ2-3; no reliable D call. CDR1 and CDR2 (germline): SNHLY, FYNNEI. Trimming took 3 bases from V and 2 from J, leaving 9 bases between them. The CDR3 has 14 residues. CDR3 bases: TGTGCCAGCAGTGAGGTGATATTCACAGATACGCAGTATTTT. As protein: CASSEVIFTDTQYF.

As DNA, the CDR3 is TGTGCCAGCAGCGTAGGACAGGGTTTAAACCGTGAAAAACTGTTTTTT. Protein sequence: CASSVGQGLNREKLFF. The chain is built from TRBV9 and TRBJ1-4; TRBD1 aligns across 7 bases. Germline V CDR1 and CDR2: SGDLS, YYNGEE. With 0 bases clipped from V and 7 bases from J, the junction kept 9 bases outside the gene matches. CDR3 length equals 16 residues. Full variable domain (outside the CDR3, taken from reference TRBV9 and TRBJ1-4): DSGVTQTPKHLITATGQRVTLRCSPRSGDLSVYWYQQSLDQGLQFLIQYYNGEERAKGNILERFSAQQFPDLHSELNLSSLELGDSALYFCASSVGQGLNREKLFFGSGTQLSVL.

The chain combines TRBV4-1 with TRBJ2-1, with 8 positions matching TRBD2. Germline CDR1 reads MGHRA; CDR2 reads YSYEKL. CDR3 size: 12 residues. The trim removed 4 bases at V and 9 bases at J, leaving 2 bases unmatched. The CDR3 DNA follows: TGCGCCAGCAGCCTTAGCGGGATTGAGCAGTTCTTC. This gives the protein CASSLSGIEQFF.

The gene calls are TRBV27 and TRBJ2-7, with TRBD1 matching over 7 bases. Germline V gives CDR1 MNHEY, CDR2 SMNVEV (reference sequence). V lost 2 bases, J lost 3 bases, and 4 bases stayed unmatched. The CDR3 loop spans 14 amino acids. The CDR3 here is CASSLTGQYYEQYF. The CDR3 coding sequence is TGTGCCAGCAGTTTAACGGGACAGTACTACGAGCAGTACTTC.

The rearrangement links TRBV7-2 to TRBJ2-5; 9 bases are a match to TRBD1. With V trimmed by 5 bases and J by 5 bases, 9 bases remained unmatched. Germline values: CDR1 SGHTA, CDR2 FQGNSA. The CDR3 is 15 amino acids. The CDR3 spells CASSRPQGAGETQYF. The CDR3 region has the DNA TGTGCCAGCAGCAGGCCACAGGGGGCGGGGGAGACCCAGTACTTC.

Regarding this clone: At one boundary the junction diverges from the germline segment, which might be a read error. The CDR3: CVSKDQGSYEQYF. The CDR3 nucleotides read TGTGTCAGCAAGGATCAGGGGAGCTACGAGCAGTACTTC. The rearrangement links TRBV25-1 to TRBJ2-7; weak D call: TRBD1 (6 bases). The CDR3 length is 13 residues. Per the germline V gene, CDR1 is MGHDK and CDR2 is SYGVNS.

The chain is built from TRBV4-1 and TRBJ2-7; unclear D gene. V lost 0 bases, J lost 6 bases, and 3 bases lay in between. Looked up from germline, CDR1 is MGHRA and CDR2 is YSYEKL. The CDR3 sequence is 11 residues long. The CDR3, as DNA: TGCGCCAGCAGCCAAGATACCGAGCAGTACTTC. Protein: CASSQDTEQYF.

The chain carries TRBV7-8 and TRBJ2-7; 8 bases fit TRBD1. Germline V gene lookup returns CDR1 SGHVS and CDR2 FQNEAQ. The CDR3 loop spans 15 amino acids. Losses at the gene ends were 5 bases for V and 1 base for J; bases not matched to a gene: 7. CDR3 protein: CASSLPGQASYEQYF. The CDR3 bases are TGTGCCAGCAGCCTCCCGGGACAGGCTTCCTACGAGCAGTACTTC.

As regards this clone: The junction shows a germline mismatch at one end, possibly a read error. The rearrangement joins TRBV7-7 to TRBJ2-2, with D possibly matching TRBD2 (6 bases). This CDR3 is 18 amino acids long. CDR1 SSHAT and CDR2 FNYEAQ come from the germline V gene (reference sequence). The CDR3 nucleotides are TGTGCTAGCAGCTTAGGGGCCCCTGCCGGGAGACTGACCGGGGAGCTGTTTTTT. The encoded protein is CASSLGAPAGRLTGELFF.

This chain uses TRBV19 with TRBJ2-7; weak D call: TRBD2 (6 bases). Trimming pared 3 bases from V and 4 bases from J, leaving 13 bases between. CDR1 and CDR2 from the germline V gene are LNHDA and SQIVND (reference sequence). CDR3 length: 14 residues. DNA of the CDR3: TGTGCCAGTAGTATCACACGCGGGACTTACGAGCAGTACTTC. Protein: CASSITRGTYEQYF. Drawing the rest from reference TRBV19 and TRBJ2-7, the complete variable domain is DGGITQSPKYLFRKEGQNVTLSCEQNLNHDAMYWYRQDPGQGLRLIYYSQIVNDFQKGDIAEGYSVSREKKESFPLTVTSAQKNPTAFYLCASSITRGTYEQYFGPGTRLTVT.

This clone was picked up one time. This chain joins TRBV5-6 and TRBJ2-2; D unresolved. The CDR3 is 14 residues long. V lost 2 bases and J 0 bases, leaving 5 bases between the germline ends. From germline, CDR1 is SGHDT and CDR2 YYEEEE. CDR3 sequence reads: CASSLVANTGELFF. For the CDR3, the DNA is TGTGCCAGCAGCTTAGTGGCGAACACCGGGGAGCTGTTTTTT.

V usage is TRBV2 and J usage is TRBJ1-2, with a tentative D call TRBD1 (6 bases). Per the germline V gene, CDR1 is SNHLY and CDR2 is FYNNEI. Trimming cost V 4 bases and J 2 bases, with 8 bases left between them. The CDR3 consists of 13 residues. The CDR3 sequence is CASSGQENYGYTF. CDR3 nucleotides: TGTGCCAGCAGTGGACAGGAGAACTATGGCTACACCTTC. The whole variable domain, remainder taken from reference TRBV2 and TRBJ1-2, is EPEVTQTPSHQVTQMGQEVILRCVPISNHLYFYWYRQILGQKVEFLVSFYNNEISEKSEIFDDQFSVERPDGSNFTLKIRSTKLEDSAMYFCASSGQENYGYTFGSGTRLTVV.

The J gene is TRBJ2-1, the V gene TRBV9; D is perhaps TRBD2 (6 bases). V lost 4 bases and J lost 10, with 15 bases in between. CDR3 length: 13 residues. Germline loops: CDR1 SGDLS, CDR2 YYNGEE. In nucleotides, the CDR3 is TGTGCCAGCAGCACTTCCAGGGCGGGAGAGCAGTTCTTC. This sequence encodes CASSTSRAGEQFF.

This chain connects TRBV4-1 to TRBJ1-3; TRBD1 matches 11 bases. The V segment lost 1 base and the J segment 3 bases; nucleotides outside the gene matches: 2. The germline V gene encodes CDR1 MGHRA and CDR2 YSYEKL. CDR3 length equals 16 residues. In nucleotides, the CDR3 is TGCGCCAGCAGCCAAGGGGACAGGGGGGTTGGAAACACCATATATTTT. This encodes CASSQGDRGVGNTIYF.

V gene TRBV21-1 combines with J gene TRBJ2-6. TRBV21-1 is a pseudogene locus. There are 17 residues in the CDR3. CDR3 sequence: CASSRVSEYSGANVLTF. The CDR3 DNA reads as TGTGCCAGCAGCAGAGTCAGTGAGTACTCTGGGGCCAACGTCCTGACTTTC.

The chain links TRBV28 to TRBJ2-1; 12 bases align to TRBD2. Germline-derived CDR1 and CDR2 are MDHEN and SYDVKM. V lost 1 base, J lost 4 bases, and 8 bases stayed unmatched. This CDR3 is built from 18 residues. The CDR3 spells CASSLSRLAGEGYNEQFF. In DNA form, the CDR3 reads TGTGCCAGCAGTTTATCTCGACTAGCGGGAGAGGGATACAATGAGCAGTTCTTC.

The chain carries TRBV28 and TRBJ1-2; D is possibly TRBD1 (5 bases). The CDR3 is made up of 16 amino acids. V was pared by 5 bases and J by 4 bases, with 20 bases between. CDR1 MDHEN and CDR2 SYDVKM come from the germline V gene. In DNA form, the CDR3 reads TGTGCCAGCAGTCCCCCCCGTGACGAGGGACCCTATGGCTACACCTTC. It encodes CASSPPRDEGPYGYTF.

This clone was observed a single time. The V gene is TRBV27, the J gene TRBJ2-7; D is unresolved. Germline V gene data show CDR1 as MNHEY and CDR2 as SMNVEV (reference sequence). Trimming shortened V by 6 bases and J by 3 bases, and 12 bases separated the two germline ends. The CDR3 sequence is 13 residues long. The CDR3 DNA follows: TGTGCCAGCAGCCACGTTGTGGGCTACGAGCAGTACTTC. Its translation is CASSHVVGYEQYF.

V gene TRBV6-6 combines with J gene TRBJ1-5; a possible D gene is TRBD1 (5 bases). Trimming left V 11 bases short and J 0 bases short, with 11 bases between. Germline CDR1 and CDR2: MNHNY and SVGAGI (reference sequence). The CDR3 consists of 13 residues. This CDR3 is CAGGSDSNQPQHF. The CDR3 DNA reads TGTGCCGGGGGTTCTGATAGCAATCAGCCCCAGCATTTT.

The chain joins TRBV9 to TRBJ2-5; TRBD2 aligns across 7 bases. Trimming removed 3 bases from V and 2 bases from J; junction bases left unmatched: 7. The germline V gene has CDR1 SGDLS and CDR2 YYNGEE. The length of the CDR3 is 15 residues. The CDR3 coding sequence is TGTGCCAGCAGCGCCACCGGGACTACACAAGAGACCCAGTACTTC. Protein: CASSATGTTQETQYF.